The present T cell receptor beta chain was sequenced within a study of T-cell reconstitution after alpha-beta-depleted transplantation in children. The CDR3 spans 13 residues. The V and J ends lost 2 bases and 4 bases respectively, with 7 bases between them. Germline V gene sequence: CDR1 LGHNA, CDR2 YNFKEQ. This sample's TCRbeta library carried unique molecular identifier barcodes. MiXCR, run by TCRdb on the PCR reads, gives a single entry per CDR3 protein. The sample shows fewer than 400,000 distinct CDR3 sequences, approximately 20% of them seen only once. This clonotype was recorded a few times. Sequences were derived from PBMCs from the stem cell graft donor, sampled from the stem cell graft. This rearrangement joins TRBV4-2 to TRBJ2-3, with D unresolved. The origin of this receptor is a human donor who donated a stem cell graft to a child with acute myeloid leukemia. This CDR3 reads CASSQSVADTQYF. CDR3 in DNA: TGTGCCAGCAGCCAATCCGTAGCAGATACGCAGTATTTT.